Listed below are T cell receptor beta chains from one sample, sequenced in a study of blood T cell repertoires in COVID-19. Some clones are missing from TCRdb's copy, which holds only in-frame ones; the method was immunoSEQ multiplex PCR. The profile covers around 320,000 clones, with around 92% appearing a single time and less than 3.5% taken by the ten largest. The sequenced sample was PBMCs or T cells enriched from blood (not recorded which). The receptors derive from a woman aged 50 to 60 who had been exposed to COVID-19. The CDR3 runs from the conserved cysteine through the conserved F or W. A D gene is named only where the DNA matches it firmly. Clone size is shown for a subset of rows, as once, few, many or a class of expanded clone.

clone_size	v_call	d_call	j_call	cdr3_aa	cdr3_nt
NA	TRBV15	NA	TRBJ1-3	CATSRDRGIGRNTIYF	TGTGCCACCAGCAGAGATCGGGGAATCGGTCGAAACACCATATATTTT
once	TRBV7-8	NA	TRBJ1-5	CASSLSGNQPQHF	TGTGCCAGCAGCTTGTCCGGCAATCAGCCCCAGCATTTT
NA	TRBV5-6	NA	TRBJ2-1	CASSVISNEQFF	TGTGCCAGCAGCGTGATCAGCAATGAGCAGTTCTTC
NA	TRBV3-1/TRBV3-2	TRBD2	TRBJ2-7	CASSQATAGGPDEQYF	TGTGCCAGCAGCCAAGCTACAGCGGGGGGGCCTGACGAGCAGTACTTC
NA	TRBV7-8	NA	TRBJ2-7	CASSLEPGPYEQYF	TGTGCCAGCAGCTTAGAGCCAGGGCCCTACGAGCAGTACTTC
NA	TRBV30	NA	TRBJ1-5	CAWQNGGNQPQHF	TGTGCCTGGCAGAACGGGGGGAATCAGCCCCAGCATTTT
NA	TRBV28	TRBD2	TRBJ2-3	CASSRGVRDTQYF	TGTGCCAGCAGTCGGGGGGTAAGGGATACGCAGTATTTT
NA	TRBV2	NA	TRBJ2-5	CASGRYQETQYF	TGTGCCAGCGGGAGGTACCAAGAGACCCAGTACTTC
NA	TRBV5-4	NA	TRBJ2-5	CASSSPGGQETQYF	TGTGCCAGCAGCTCCCCCGGCGGCCAAGAGACCCAGTACTTC
NA	TRBV7-9	TRBD1	TRBJ2-5	CASSPTGAKGTQYF	TGTGCCAGCAGCCCAACAGGGGCTAAAGGGACCCAGTACTTC
NA	TRBV10-3	TRBD1	TRBJ2-7	CAISPGTGAYEQYF	TGTGCCATCAGTCCCGGGACAGGGGCCTACGAGCAGTACTTC
NA	TRBV9	NA	TRBJ2-3	CASSPFPGTDTQYF	TGTGCCAGCAGCCCATTCCCAGGGACAGATACGCAGTATTTT
NA	TRBV2	NA	TRBJ1-6	CASRLGVVNSPLHF	TGTGCCAGCAGATTAGGGGTAGTTAATTCACCCCTCCACTTT
NA	TRBV16	TRBD1	TRBJ1-5	CASSQGRGGHNQPQHF	TGTGCCAGCAGCCAAGGGAGAGGGGGCCACAATCAGCCCCAGCATTTT
NA	TRBV10-3	TRBD1	TRBJ1-1	CAISERGQGGTEAFF	TGTGCCATCAGTGAGCGAGGACAGGGAGGAACTGAAGCTTTCTTT
NA	TRBV30	NA	TRBJ2-7	CAWSTTPPPYEQYF	TGTGCCTGGAGTACTACCCCTCCCCCCTACGAGCAGTACTTC
NA	TRBV5-1	TRBD1	TRBJ2-1	CASSLGTGLNNEQFF	TGCGCCAGCAGCTTGGGGACAGGGCTAAACAATGAGCAGTTCTTC
NA	TRBV19	TRBD1	TRBJ1-5	CASNTGVGQGAYAHQPQHF	TGTGCCAGTAACACGGGGGTTGGACAGGGGGCTTATGCGCATCAGCCCCAGCATTTT
few	TRBV3-1/TRBV3-2	TRBD1	TRBJ2-7	CASSQSVGTGRWF	TGTGCCAGCAGCCAATCCGTTGGGACAGGCAGATGGTTC
NA	TRBV29-1	NA	TRBJ1-2	CSVEEDSPYGYTF	TGCAGCGTTGAAGAAGACAGTCCCTATGGCTACACCTTC
NA	TRBV2	TRBD1	TRBJ1-3	CASNGDSFSGNTIYF	TGTGCCAGCAATGGGGACAGCTTCTCTGGAAACACCATATATTTT
NA	TRBV2	NA	TRBJ2-2	CASSDGVDTGELFF	TGTGCCAGCAGTGACGGGGTGGACACCGGGGAGCTGTTTTTT
NA	TRBV20-1	NA	TRBJ2-2	CSASPAGAGSSTGELFF	TGCAGTGCTAGTCCTGCCGGGGCGGGGAGTAGCACCGGGGAGCTGTTTTTT
NA	TRBV6-1	TRBD1	TRBJ1-4	CASSDTQGYNEKLFF	TGTGCCAGCAGTGATACACAGGGGTATAATGAAAAACTGTTTTTT
NA	TRBV5-4	TRBD2	TRBJ2-1	CASSLSLLAGVGNNEQFF	TGTGCCAGCAGCTTGAGCCTACTGGCGGGGGTAGGAAACAATGAGCAGTTCTTC
NA	TRBV3-1/TRBV3-2	TRBD2	TRBJ2-3	CASSPGGWADTQYF	TGTGCCAGCAGCCCCGGGGGGTGGGCAGATACGCAGTATTTT
NA	TRBV29-1	NA	TRBJ2-1	CSVEDISTASSYNEQFF	TGCAGCGTTGAAGATATATCGACAGCTAGCTCCTACAATGAGCAGTTCTTC